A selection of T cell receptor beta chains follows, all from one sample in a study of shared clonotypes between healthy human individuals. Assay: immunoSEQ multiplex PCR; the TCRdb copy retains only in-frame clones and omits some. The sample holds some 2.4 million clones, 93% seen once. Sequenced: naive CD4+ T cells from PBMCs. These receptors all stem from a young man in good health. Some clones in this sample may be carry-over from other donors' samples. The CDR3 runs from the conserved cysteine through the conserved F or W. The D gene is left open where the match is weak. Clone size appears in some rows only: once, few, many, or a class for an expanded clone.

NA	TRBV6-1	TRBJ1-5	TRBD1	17	CASSETRGQRGNQPQHF	TGTGCCAGCAGTGAAACTCGGGGACAGCGGGGCAATCAGCCCCAGCATTTT
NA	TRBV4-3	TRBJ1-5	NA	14	CASSQDPQGQPQHF	TGCGCCAGCAGCCAAGACCCACAGGGTCAGCCCCAGCATTTT
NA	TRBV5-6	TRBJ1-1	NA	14	CASSQRTDHTEAFF	TGTGCCAGCAGCCAGAGGACGGACCACACTGAAGCTTTCTTT
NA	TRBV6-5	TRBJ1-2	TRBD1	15	CASRGDRYFNYGYTF	TGTGCCAGCAGGGGGGACAGGTACTTTAACTATGGCTACACCTTC
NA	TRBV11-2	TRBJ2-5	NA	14	CASSLVQGQETQYF	TGTGCCAGCAGCTTAGTCCAGGGACAAGAGACCCAGTACTTC
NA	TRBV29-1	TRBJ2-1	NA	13	CSVGQGRRNEQFF	TGCAGCGTTGGTCAGGGAAGGCGAAATGAGCAGTTCTTC
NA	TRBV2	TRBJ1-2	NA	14	CASSDVQEWYGYTF	TGTGCCAGCAGTGACGTGCAGGAGTGGTATGGCTACACCTTC
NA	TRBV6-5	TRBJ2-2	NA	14	CASSGGQPTGELFF	TGTGCCAGCAGTGGCGGGCAGCCCACCGGGGAGCTGTTTTTT
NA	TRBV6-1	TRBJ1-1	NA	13	CASSSERDTEAFF	TGTGCCAGCAGTTCGGAGCGGGACACTGAAGCTTTCTTT
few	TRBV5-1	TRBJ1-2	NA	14	CASSLNQQVGGYTF	TGCGCCAGCAGCTTGAACCAACAGGTTGGTGGCTACACCTTC
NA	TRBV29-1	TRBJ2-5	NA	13	CSVEAGRWETQYF	TGCAGCGTTGAGGCCGGCCGTTGGGAGACCCAGTACTTC
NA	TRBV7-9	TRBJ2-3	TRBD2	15	CASSQISGRWVTQYF	TGTGCCAGCAGCCAAATTAGCGGGAGGTGGGTTACGCAGTATTTT
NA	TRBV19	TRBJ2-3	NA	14	CASSIGVSTDTQYF	TGTGCCAGTAGTATCGGAGTCAGCACAGATACGCAGTATTTT
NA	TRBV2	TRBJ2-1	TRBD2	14	CATKTSEIGVEQFF	TGTGCCACCAAGACTAGCGAGATTGGCGTCGAGCAGTTCTTC
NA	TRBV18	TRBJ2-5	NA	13	CASSPGRGETQYF	TGTGCCAGCTCACCCGGGCGAGGGGAGACCCAGTACTTC
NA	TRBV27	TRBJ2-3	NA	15	CASSLRGVSTDTQYF	TGTGCCAGCAGTTTACGTGGAGTGAGCACAGATACGCAGTATTTT
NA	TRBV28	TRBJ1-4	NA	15	CASSFGGGAVGKLFF	TGTGCCAGCAGCTTTGGTGGGGGGGCAGTCGGAAAACTGTTTTTT
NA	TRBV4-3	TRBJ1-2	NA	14	CASSQGGFNYGYTF	TGCGCCAGCAGCCAGGGAGGGTTCAACTATGGCTACACCTTC
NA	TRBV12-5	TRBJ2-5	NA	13	CASGFSGGETQYF	TGTGCTAGTGGTTTTTCTGGAGGAGAGACCCAGTACTTC
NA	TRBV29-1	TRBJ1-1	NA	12	CSVGFGVTEAFF	TGCAGCGTTGGTTTTGGGGTCACTGAAGCTTTCTTT
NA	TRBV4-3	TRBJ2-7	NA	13	CASSEELDRPRYF	TGCGCCAGCAGCGAAGAGTTAGACAGGCCCAGGTACTTC
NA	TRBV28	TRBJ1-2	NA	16	CASSLYFGVKGRGYTF	TGTGCCAGCAGTTTATACTTCGGGGTTAAGGGGCGGGGCTACACCTTC
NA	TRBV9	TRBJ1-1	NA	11	CASSVVTEAFF	TGTGCCAGCAGCGTAGTCACTGAAGCTTTCTTT
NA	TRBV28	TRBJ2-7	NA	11	CASSQGGEQYF	TGTGCCAGCAGTCAAGGAGGGGAGCAGTACTTC
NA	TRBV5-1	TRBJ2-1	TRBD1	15	CASSLGGQVYNEQFF	TGCGCCAGCAGCTTGGGAGGACAGGTCTACAATGAGCAGTTCTTC
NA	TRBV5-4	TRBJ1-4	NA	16	CASSLGGGGTNEKLFF	TGTGCCAGCAGCTTGGGCGGGGGAGGCACTAATGAAAAACTGTTTTTT
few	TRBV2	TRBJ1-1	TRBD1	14	CASSIQGMNTEAFF	TGTGCCAGCAGTATACAGGGGATGAACACTGAAGCTTTCTTT
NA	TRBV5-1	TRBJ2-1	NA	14	CASSLAPQRREQFF	TGCGCCAGCAGCTTGGCCCCGCAAAGAAGGGAGCAGTTCTTC
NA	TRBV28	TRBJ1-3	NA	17	CASSPPPQGYSGNTIYF	TGTGCCAGCAGTCCACCGCCTCAGGGATACTCTGGAAACACCATATATTTT
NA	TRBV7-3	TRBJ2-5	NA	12	CASSLVGETQYF	TGTGCCAGCAGCTTAGTTGGAGAGACCCAGTACTTC
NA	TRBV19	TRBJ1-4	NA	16	CASSNPRQATNEKLFF	TGTGCCAGTAGTAACCCCCGACAGGCAACTAATGAAAAACTGTTTTTT
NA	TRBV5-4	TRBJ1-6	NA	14	CASSLRGLNSPLHF	TGTGCCAGCAGCTTGAGAGGGTTAAATTCACCCCTCCACTTT
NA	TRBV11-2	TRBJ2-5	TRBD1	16	CASSYPTGTPQETQYF	TGTGCCAGCAGCTACCCGACAGGGACCCCCCAAGAGACCCAGTACTTC